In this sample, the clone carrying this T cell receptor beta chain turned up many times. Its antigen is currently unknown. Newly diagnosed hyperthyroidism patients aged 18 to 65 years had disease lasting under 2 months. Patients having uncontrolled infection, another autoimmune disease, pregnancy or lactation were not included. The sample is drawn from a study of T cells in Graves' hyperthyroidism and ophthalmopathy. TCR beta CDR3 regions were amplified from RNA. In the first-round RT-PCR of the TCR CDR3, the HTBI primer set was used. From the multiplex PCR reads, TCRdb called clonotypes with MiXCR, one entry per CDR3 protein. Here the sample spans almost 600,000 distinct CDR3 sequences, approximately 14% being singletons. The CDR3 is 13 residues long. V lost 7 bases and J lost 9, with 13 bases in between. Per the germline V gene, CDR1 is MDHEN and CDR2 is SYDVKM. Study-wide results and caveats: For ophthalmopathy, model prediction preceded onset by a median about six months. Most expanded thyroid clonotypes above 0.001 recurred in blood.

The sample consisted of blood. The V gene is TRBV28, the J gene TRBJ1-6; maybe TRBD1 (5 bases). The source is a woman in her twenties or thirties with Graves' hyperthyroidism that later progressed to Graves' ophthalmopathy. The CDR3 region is CASNKPGSSPLHF. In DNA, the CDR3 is TGTGCCAGCAATAAGCCAGGGAGTTCACCCCTCCACTTT.